What follows describes a single T cell receptor beta chain. Its antigen is not identified. In the same sample, other DNA sequences code for this CDR3. The sample belongs to a study of radiotherapy plus CTLA-4 blockade in lung cancer. For the study at large: Patients showed objective responses in under 20% of cases, and disease control was achieved by under 40%.

V dropped 6 bases and J dropped 5; count of bases not matched to a gene: 7. Germline-derived CDR1 and CDR2 are MNHEY and SMNVEV (reference sequence). This CDR3 region has 14 residues. The protocol was immunoSEQ multiplex PCR, while the TCRdb copy is restricted to in-frame clones and leaves out a portion. Among about 28,000 clones, approximately 80% were seen once, and the ten largest hold approximately 15%. Findings of the study overall: Some TCR clones had been derived from tumors. These clones expanded in peripheral blood after radiotherapy plus ipilimumab. Per reports, early blood T cell clone dynamics, plus interferon-beta, forecast response most strongly.

V and J are TRBV27 and TRBJ1-1; 9 nucleotides match TRBD1. The sample consisted of peripheral blood, taken from a patient treated with radiotherapy plus ipilimumab. The TCR originated in a human donor with non-small cell lung cancer that progressed on radiotherapy plus ipilimumab. In nucleotides, the CDR3 is TGTGCCAGCAGCCTGACAGGGGGAGGGACTGAAGCTTTCTTT. Translating gives CASSLTGGGTEAFF.